These 19 T cell receptor beta chains came from one sample sequenced in a study of long-term antiretroviral therapy in people with HIV. Runs used v3.0 of the immunoSEQ assay and were done at survey level. Clones were sequenced by immunoSEQ multiplex PCR, and TCRdb holds only the in-frame ones, with some missing. The sample includes under 20,000 clones, more than 70% seen only once; the top ten take roughly 4.5%. The specimen comprised unsorted PBMCs, sampled 0.1 years before starting antiretroviral therapy. Receptors originate from a man aged 18 to 35 with HIV.

This chain uses TRBV19 with TRBJ1-5, with a weak D call TRBD1 (5 bases). Trimming removed 6 bases at V and 0 bases at J, with 12 bases between. Germline V gives CDR1 LNHDA, CDR2 SQIVND (reference sequence). The length of the CDR3 is 15 residues. The CDR3 DNA sequence: TGTGCCAGTAGACGGATGGGGGGTAGCAATCAGCCCCAGCATTTT. This encodes CASRRMGGSNQPQHF.

The rearrangement uses TRBV6-1 and TRBJ1-1; possible D gene TRBD1, 5 bases. Germline loops: CDR1 MNHNS, CDR2 SASEGT. The CDR3 spans 15 residues. With 2 bases removed from V and 4 bases from J, the gap between germline ends came to 14 bases. In DNA, the CDR3 is TGTGCCAGCAGTGAAAATTGGGCAGGGCTCACTGAAGCTTTCTTT. Its translation is CASSENWAGLTEAFF.

The chain has TRBV7-9 and TRBJ1-1; D is uncertain. CDR3 length: 13 residues. CDR1 is SEHNR and CDR2 is FQNEAQ in the germline V gene (reference sequence). Trimming stripped 8 bases from V and 0 bases from J, with 10 bases between. For the CDR3, the DNA is TGTGCCAGCTTTAGTATCCTGAACACTGAAGCTTTCTTT. Translating it yields CASFSILNTEAFF.

This chain joins TRBV5-4 and TRBJ1-2, with D maybe TRBD1 (5 bases). Germline lookup yields CDR1 SGHNT and CDR2 YYREEE (reference sequence). The CDR3 has 15 residues. V was shortened by 3 bases and J by 4 bases, with 16 bases between the two germline ends. The CDR3 is CASSSGGGVGYGYTF. The CDR3 nucleotides are TGTGCCAGCAGCTCCGGCGGGGGGGTCGGCTATGGCTACACCTTC.

The genes are TRBV5-8 and TRBJ2-4; 7 nucleotides align to TRBD1. After removal of 3 bases from V and 0 bases from J, the junction contained 9 bases not matched to a gene. CDR3 length: 17 residues. Germline V lookup: CDR1 SGHTS, CDR2 YDEGEE. The CDR3 is CASSWSPGGIAKNIQYF. CDR3 nucleotide sequence: TGTGCCAGCAGCTGGAGCCCAGGGGGAATAGCCAAAAACATTCAGTACTTC.

In nucleotides, the CDR3 is TGTGCCAGTAGTATTGGGGGTAACGGGGAGCTGTTTTTT. The encoded protein is CASSIGGNGELFF. The chain recombines TRBV19 with TRBJ2-2, with D possibly being TRBD1 or TRBD2 (5 bases each). Germline V CDR1 and CDR2: LNHDA, SQIVND (reference sequence). Trimming took 3 bases from V and 7 from J, leaving 9 bases between them. The CDR3 has 13 amino acids. Together with reference TRBV19 and TRBJ2-2, the CDR3 gives the full variable domain: DGGITQSPKYLFRKEGQNVTLSCEQNLNHDAMYWYRQDPGQGLRLIYYSQIVNDFQKGDIAEGYSVSREKKESFPLTVTSAQKNPTAFYLCASSIGGNGELFFGEGSRLTVL.

V gene TRBV7-9 combines with J gene TRBJ2-3, with unresolved D. With 8 bases removed from V and 4 bases from J, the gap between germline ends came to 22 bases. CDR1 is SEHNR, CDR2 FQNEAQ, per germline (reference sequence). The CDR3 is 16 amino acids. Here the CDR3 DNA reads TGTGCCAGCGAAGAATGGACCGCGAACGGTGCAGATACGCAGTATTTT. As protein: CASEEWTANGADTQYF.

This chain links TRBV4-3 with TRBJ1-6, with TRBD1 matching 7 bases. The ends lost 0 bases at V and 6 bases at J; junction bases unmatched: 11. The CDR3 contains 18 residues. Germline loops: CDR1 LGHNA, CDR2 YSLEER. The CDR3 nucleotides are TGCGCCAGCAGCCAAGATCCAGGGGGGGCGGGCCGTAATTCACCCCTCCACTTT. It encodes CASSQDPGGAGRNSPLHF.

J is TRBJ2-7 and V is TRBV14; D unclear. CDR3 length: 11 amino acids. V shed 1 base and J shed 4 bases, with 2 bases lying between them. CDR1 is SGHDN, CDR2 FVKESK, per germline. CDR3 loop: CASSQGYEQYF. As DNA, the CDR3 is TGTGCCAGCAGCCAAGGTTACGAGCAGTACTTC.

The J gene is TRBJ1-2, the V gene TRBV9; 8 bases match TRBD1. Germline CDR1 reads SGDLS; CDR2 reads YYNGEE. The V gene end was trimmed by 4 bases and the J gene end by 4 bases; junction bases not matched to a gene: 9. The CDR3 has 15 residues. The CDR3 bases are TGTGCCAGCAGCCATACTCCCGGGACAGGCTATGGCTACACCTTC. Residues: CASSHTPGTGYGYTF.

The J gene is TRBJ2-7, the V gene TRBV11-2; TRBD1 is a possible D gene (6 bases). CDR3 length: 14 residues. V lost 1 base, J lost 3 bases, and 10 bases lay in between. The germline gives CDR1 SGHAT, CDR2 FQNNGV. CDR3: CASSLAGTSYEQYF. CDR3 sequence (DNA): TGTGCCAGCAGCTTAGCCGGGACAAGCTACGAGCAGTACTTC. The variable domain in full, with the rest retrieved from reference TRBV11-2 and TRBJ2-7, is EAGVAQSPRYKIIEKRQSVAFWCNPISGHATLYWYQQILGQGPKLLIQFQNNGVVDDSQLPKDRFSAERLKGVDSTLKIQPAKLEDSAVYLCASSLAGTSYEQYFGPGTRLTVT.

The chain joins TRBV19 to TRBJ1-5; no clear D. Trimming cost V 7 bases and J 2 bases, with 9 bases left between them. The CDR3 consists of 13 residues. Germline V gene sequence: CDR1 LNHDA, CDR2 SQIVND (reference sequence). For the CDR3, the DNA is TGTGCCAGTAAGGCCTGGGGCAATCAGCCCCAGCATTTT. Its translation: CASKAWGNQPQHF.

The rearrangement joins TRBV5-4 to TRBJ1-2; D may be TRBD1 (6 bases). Germline V gene lookup returns CDR1 SGHNT and CDR2 YYREEE (reference sequence). The V and J ends lost 0 bases and 8 bases respectively, with 17 bases between them. The CDR3 consists of 15 residues. The CDR3 DNA reads TGTGCCAGCAGCTTGGCCGCAGGGGCAGGTCGGGGCTACACCTTC. As protein: CASSLAAGAGRGYTF.

The rearrangement uses TRBV7-2 and TRBJ2-7; D is unresolved. V was pared by 4 bases and J by 1 base, with 14 bases between. Germline V gives CDR1 SGHTA, CDR2 FQGNSA. The CDR3 is 15 residues long. The CDR3 DNA reads as TGTGCCAGCAGCTATGACGGAAGAATTTCCTACGAGCAGTACTTC. Translating gives CASSYDGRISYEQYF.

This clone was seen a few times. V usage is TRBV4-3 and J usage is TRBJ1-6; D unclear. Germline-derived CDR1 and CDR2 are LGHNA and YSLEER. The CDR3 length is 13 residues. The ends were cut back, 1 base at V and 9 bases at J, with 7 bases in the middle. The CDR3 DNA sequence: TGCGCCAGCAGCCAAGTGGGCGTTTCACCCCTCCACTTT. Translated, it gives CASSQVGVSPLHF.

J is TRBJ1-5 and V is TRBV28, with 9 bases identical to TRBD1. Germline trimming cut 5 bases from V and 6 bases from J; bases unmatched to any gene: 5. Germline CDR1 and CDR2: MDHEN and SYDVKM. The CDR3 has 14 residues. CDR3 sequence (DNA): TGTGCCAGCAGTCAACAGGGGGCGCGTCAGCCCCAGCATTTT. Protein: CASSQQGARQPQHF.

The chain uses TRBV27 and TRBJ2-3; no definite D call. V was cut by 7 bases and J by 2 bases, with 16 bases left in between. Germline V gene sequence: CDR1 MNHEY, CDR2 SMNVEV (reference sequence). This CDR3 is built from 15 residues. This CDR3 reads CASNSMAAFTDTQYF. For the CDR3, the DNA is TGTGCCAGCAATTCTATGGCGGCATTCACAGATACGCAGTATTTT.

The chain links TRBV11-2 to TRBJ2-3; TRBD2 matches at 11 bases. After removal of 3 bases from V and 15 bases from J, the junction contained 5 bases not matched to a gene. The CDR3 has 12 residues. Germline V lookup: CDR1 SGHAT, CDR2 FQNNGV. The CDR3 DNA reads TGTGCCAGCAGCTTGCGACTAGCGGGGATCTATTTT. It translates to CASSLRLAGIYF.

The V call is TRBV9, the J call TRBJ1-1, with TRBD1 as a possible D gene (6 bases). This CDR3 spans 13 amino acids. In germline, CDR1 is SGDLS, CDR2 YYNGEE. The V end lost 6 bases, the J end lost 6 bases, and 15 bases lay between the germline ends. The CDR3 bases are TGTGCCAGCACGTCGGGGGGCAAAGCTGAAGCTTTCTTT. This translates into CASTSGGKAEAFF.